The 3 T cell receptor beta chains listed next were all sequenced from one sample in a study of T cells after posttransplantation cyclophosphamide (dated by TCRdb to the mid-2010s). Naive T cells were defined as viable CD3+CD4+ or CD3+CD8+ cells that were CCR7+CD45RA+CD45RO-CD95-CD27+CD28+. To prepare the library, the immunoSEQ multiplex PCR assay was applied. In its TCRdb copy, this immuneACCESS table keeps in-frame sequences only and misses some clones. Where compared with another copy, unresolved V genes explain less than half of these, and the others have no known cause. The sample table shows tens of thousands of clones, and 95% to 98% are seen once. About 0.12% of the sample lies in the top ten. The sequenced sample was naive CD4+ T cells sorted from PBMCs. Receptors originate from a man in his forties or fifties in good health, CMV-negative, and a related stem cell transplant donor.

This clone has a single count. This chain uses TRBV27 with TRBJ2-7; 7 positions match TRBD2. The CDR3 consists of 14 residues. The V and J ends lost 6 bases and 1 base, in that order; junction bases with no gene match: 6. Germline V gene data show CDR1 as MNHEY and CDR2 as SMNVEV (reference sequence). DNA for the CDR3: TGTGCCAGCAGCCCGGGGGGTCATTCCTACGAGCAGTACTTC. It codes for CASSPGGHSYEQYF.

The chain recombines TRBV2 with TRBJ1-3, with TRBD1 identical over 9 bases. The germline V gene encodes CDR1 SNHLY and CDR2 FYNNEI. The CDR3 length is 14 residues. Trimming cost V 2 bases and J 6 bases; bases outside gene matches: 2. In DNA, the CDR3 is TGTGCCAGCAGTGAACGGACAGGGGCAAACACCATATATTTT. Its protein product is CASSERTGANTIYF.

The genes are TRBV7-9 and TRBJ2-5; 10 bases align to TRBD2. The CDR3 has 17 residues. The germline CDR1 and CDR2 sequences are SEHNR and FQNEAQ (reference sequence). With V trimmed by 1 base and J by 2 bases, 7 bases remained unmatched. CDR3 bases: TGTGCCAGCAGCTTAGTACGGGGACTAGCGCTTCAAGAGACCCAGTACTTC. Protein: CASSLVRGLALQETQYF.